What follows are 3 T cell receptor beta chains derived from one specimen sequenced in a study of blood T cell repertoires in COVID-19. Repertoires were generated with immunoSEQ multiplex PCR, while TCRdb's copy carries only in-frame clones and drops some. Found here are about 400,000 clones, roughly 90% of them singletons; the top ten hold roughly 0.97%. Sequences were obtained from PBMCs or T cells enriched from blood (not recorded which). All receptors derive from a woman aged 30 to 39 with acute COVID-19.

This sequence joins TRBV5-5 and TRBJ1-3; 8 bases are a match to TRBD1. Unmatched junction bases numbered 13, after V lost 0 bases and J lost 5 bases. The CDR3 runs 18 residues. The germline gives CDR1 SGHKS, CDR2 YYEKEE (reference sequence). The CDR3 sequence is CASSLGLGDRIWRNTIYF. Written as DNA, the CDR3 is TGTGCCAGCAGCTTGGGCCTGGGGGACAGGATTTGGCGAAACACCATATATTTT. The full variable domain, completed using reference TRBV5-5 and TRBJ1-3, is DAGVTQSPTHLIKTRGQQVTLRCSPISGHKSVSWYQQVLGQGPQFIFQYYEKEERGRGNFPDRFSARQFPNYSSELNVNALLLGDSALYLCASSLGLGDRIWRNTIYFGEGSWLTVV.

The chain carries TRBV6-2 or TRBV6-3 and TRBJ2-7; 14 bases align to TRBD2. The CDR3 spans 18 residues. Germline V gives CDR1 MNHEY, CDR2 SVGEGT. J lost 4 bases, V lost 5 bases, and 13 bases had no gene match. CDR3 residues: CASSARTGLAGVAYEQYF. CDR3 nucleotide sequence: TGTGCCAGCAGTGCAAGAACGGGACTAGCGGGGGTTGCGTACGAGCAGTACTTC.

The rearrangement joins TRBV7-8 to TRBJ1-1; possibly TRBD1 for D (5 bases). Germline loops: CDR1 SGHVS, CDR2 FQNEAQ. The CDR3 sequence is 15 residues long. Trimming took off 0 bases at V and 6 bases at J, with 14 bases between the two ends. CDR3 nucleotide sequence: TGTGCCAGCAGCTTAGCGTTCGTCGGGGGAGCTGAAGCTTTCTTT. The encoded protein is CASSLAFVGGAEAFF.